One and the same sample provided the 5 T cell receptor beta chains below, sequenced in a study of T cells expressing NK-cell markers. From the 5' RACE reads, TCRdb lists one entry per CDR3 protein and no DNA. Its table lists about 450,000 distinct CDR3 sequences. What was sequenced was blood T cells: a sorted CD56 or NKG2C T cell subset, CD4+ or CD8+ T cells, or bulk PBMC T cells (not recorded which). Receptor source: a woman between 18 and 70 years old in good health.

This chain links TRBV9 with TRBJ2-3; TCRdb's D gene call, TRBD2, goes unchecked for lack of DNA. In germline, CDR1 is SGDLS, CDR2 YYNGEE. This CDR3 has 16 residues. The CDR3 protein is CASSVGVGERGDTQYF. Filled out from reference TRBV9 and TRBJ2-3, the complete variable domain reads DSGVTQTPKHLITATGQRVTLRCSPRSGDLSVYWYQQSLDQGLQFLIQYYNGEERAKGNILERFSAQQFPDLHSELNLSSLELGDSALYFCASSVGVGERGDTQYFGPGTRLTVL.

This sequence joins TRBV6-1 and TRBJ2-5. CDR1 is MNHNS and CDR2 is SASEGT in the germline V gene. The CDR3 has 15 amino acids. Here the CDR3 reads CASSKRLVSPETQYF.

The genes are TRBV7-2 and TRBJ1-2; the TCRdb call, TRBD1, lacks DNA for checking. The V gene's germline CDR1 is SGHTA and CDR2 FQGNSA. CDR3 length: 14 amino acids. This chain's CDR3 is CASSSDRGRFGYTF.

This chain connects TRBV12-3 or TRBV12-4 to TRBJ1-3. CDR3 length equals 14 residues. The CDR3 protein is CASSPGTAAGTIYF.

The rearrangement links TRBV12-3 or TRBV12-4 to TRBJ2-6. The CDR3 is 13 residues long. CDR3 residues: CASSFSASNVLTF.